This TCR beta chain was captured in a study of tumor-infiltrating lymphocytes in oesophageal squamous cell carcinoma. TCRdb re-analysed the reads in MiXCR, keeping a single row per CDR3 protein. This sample carries some 10,000 distinct CDR3 sequences, nearly 60% of them seen once, and the ten largest clones take roughly 50%. This CDR3 region has 14 residues. CDR1 SGHVS and CDR2 FQNEAQ come from the germline V gene. This chain links TRBV7-8 with TRBJ2-3; 9 bases line up with TRBD1. The end of the DNA fits TRBJ2-5 better, so the J call may be wrong. The receptor comes from a female donor with esophageal squamous cell carcinoma. Sequencing was carried out using blood. CDR3 in amino acids: CASSSRTGAETQYF. The CDR3 nucleotides are TGTGCCAGCAGCTCCCGGACAGGGGCGGAGACCCAGTACTTC.